The TCR beta chain under discussion was sequenced for a study of blood T cell repertoires in COVID-19. Study-level information: Samples of COVID-19 (acute and convalescent) were obtained from the United States, Italy and Spain. From T cells, B-cell-depleted T cells, or PBMCs came the material, which was cDNA or gDNA.

The authors' processing: Amplification of reference gene primers provided the estimated nucleated cell counts. Data came from immunoSEQ multiplex PCR; TCRdb stores just in-frame clones and leaves some out. The DNA gave D and trimming, while V, J and clone size come from that table. The sample has approximately 91,000 clones, 75% to 90% seen once; the top ten hold roughly 19%. This sequence was found in a human donor in a cohort sampled during active COVID-19. Sample: peripheral blood.

This CDR3 is CASSHWDRGREQYF. For the CDR3, the DNA is TGTGCCAGCAGCCATTGGGACAGGGGGCGCGAGCAGTACTTC. The chain joins TRBV3-1 (or the pseudogene TRBV3-2) to TRBJ2-7, with 12 bases aligning to TRBD1. Germline CDR1 and CDR2: LGHDT and YNNKEL (reference sequence). Trimming removed 3 bases from V and 6 bases from J; junction bases left unmatched: 3. The CDR3 covers 14 residues.